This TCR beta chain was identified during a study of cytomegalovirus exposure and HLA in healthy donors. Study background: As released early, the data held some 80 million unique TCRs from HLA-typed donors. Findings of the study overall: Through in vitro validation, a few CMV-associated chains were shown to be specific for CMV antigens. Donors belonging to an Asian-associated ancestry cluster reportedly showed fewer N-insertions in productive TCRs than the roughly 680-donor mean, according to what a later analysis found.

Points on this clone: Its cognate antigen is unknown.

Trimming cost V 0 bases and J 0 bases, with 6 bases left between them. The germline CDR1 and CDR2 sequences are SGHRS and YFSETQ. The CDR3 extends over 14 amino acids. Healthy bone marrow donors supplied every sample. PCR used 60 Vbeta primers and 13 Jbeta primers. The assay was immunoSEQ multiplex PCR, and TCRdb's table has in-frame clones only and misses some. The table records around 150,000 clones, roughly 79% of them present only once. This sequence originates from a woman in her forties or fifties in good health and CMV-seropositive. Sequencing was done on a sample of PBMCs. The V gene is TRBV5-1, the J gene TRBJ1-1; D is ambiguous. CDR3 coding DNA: TGCGCCAGCAGCTTGGACTATCTGAACACTGAAGCTTTCTTT. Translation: CASSLDYLNTEAFF.